Listed here are 29 T cell receptor beta chains from one sample, sequenced in a study of technical replicates of blood from several donors. The table came from immunoSEQ multiplex PCR; TCRdb's copy has only in-frame clones and leaves some out. The sample holds around 80,000 clones; 91% are singletons and the top ten take approximately 0.41%. The sequenced sample was T cells isolated from PBMCs. Every receptor here comes from a human donor in good health.

The J gene is TRBJ2-2, the V gene TRBV30; 14 positions agree with TRBD2. The germline V gene has CDR1 GTSNPN and CDR2 SVGIG (reference sequence). The V segment lost 7 bases and the J segment 7 bases; nucleotides outside the gene matches: 8. The CDR3 has 15 residues. CDR3 residues: CASPTSGRAVGELFF. CDR3 sequence (DNA): TGTGCCTCTCCGACTAGCGGGAGGGCCGTCGGGGAGCTGTTTTTT.

V usage is TRBV4-3 and J usage is TRBJ1-2; 8 positions match TRBD1. The CDR3 covers 16 residues. The germline V gene encodes CDR1 LGHNA and CDR2 YSLEER. J lost 5 bases, V lost 1 base, and 9 bases had no gene match. CDR3 coding DNA: TGCGCCAGCAGCCAAGGCTTGGGACAGGCGAAATATGGCTACACCTTC. This gives the protein CASSQGLGQAKYGYTF.

The chain recombines TRBV6-1 with TRBJ1-3, with a tentative D call TRBD1 (6 bases). Germline values: CDR1 MNHNS, CDR2 SASEGT. The CDR3 spans 15 residues. V lost 4 bases, J lost 2 bases, and 12 bases lay in between. The CDR3: CASSVGGRTGNTIYF. CDR3 DNA: TGTGCCAGCAGTGTCGGGGGGCGTACTGGAAACACCATATATTTT.

The genes are TRBV13 and TRBJ1-2, with 9 bases aligning to TRBD1. Germline V gene lookup returns CDR1 PRHDT and CDR2 FYEKMQ (reference sequence). After removal of 5 bases from V and 5 bases from J, the junction contained 12 bases not matched to a gene. CDR3 length equals 16 residues. CDR3: CASSTRTGEREYGYTF. CDR3 DNA: TGTGCCAGCAGCACCCGGACAGGGGAAAGGGAGTATGGCTACACCTTC. Full variable domain (remainder filled in from reference TRBV13 and TRBJ1-2): AAGVIQSPRHLIKEKRETATLKCYPIPRHDTVYWYQQGPGQDPQFLISFYEKMQSDKGSIPDRFSAQQFSDYHSELNMSSLELGDSALYFCASSTRTGEREYGYTFGSGTRLTVV.

This sequence joins TRBV19 and TRBJ2-7; D remains unclear. Per germline, CDR1 LNHDA and CDR2 SQIVND (reference sequence). Trimming pared 3 bases from V and 2 bases from J, leaving 8 bases between. CDR3 length: 13 residues. This CDR3 reads CASSMSPAYEQYF. CDR3 bases: TGTGCCAGTAGTATGTCCCCGGCCTACGAGCAGTACTTC.

On this clone: The sample holds other DNA sequences that translate to the same CDR3. V and J are TRBV5-1 and TRBJ2-2; perhaps TRBD1 as D (5 bases). The CDR3 contains 14 residues. Looked up from germline, CDR1 is SGHRS and CDR2 is YFSETQ. Trimming took off 4 bases at V and 3 bases at J, with 10 bases between the two ends. The CDR3 DNA sequence: TGCGCCAGCAGCCTAACCAGGGACACCGGGGAGCTGTTTTTT. Translated, it gives CASSLTRDTGELFF.

The chain joins TRBV7-9 to TRBJ2-7, with TRBD2 matching over 15 bases. This CDR3 spans 18 amino acids. CDR1 is SEHNR, CDR2 FQNEAQ, per germline (reference sequence). Germline trimming cut 4 bases from V and 1 base from J; bases unmatched to any gene: 8. CDR3 protein: CASSSRGTSGRPSYEQYF. CDR3 in DNA: TGTGCCAGCAGCTCCCGGGGGACTAGCGGGAGGCCGTCCTACGAGCAGTACTTC. Full variable domain (outside the CDR3, taken from reference TRBV7-9 and TRBJ2-7): DTGVSQNPRHKITKRGQNVTFRCDPISEHNRLYWYRQTLGQGPEFLTYFQNEAQLEKSRLLSDRFSAERPKGSFSTLEIQRTEQGDSAMYLCASSSRGTSGRPSYEQYFGPGTRLTVT.

The V gene is TRBV5-5, the J gene TRBJ2-5; 7 bases match TRBD2. Germline V lookup: CDR1 SGHKS, CDR2 YYEKEE (reference sequence). Losses at the gene ends were 2 bases for V and 1 base for J; bases not matched to a gene: 5. This CDR3 has 15 residues. The CDR3 DNA reads as TGTGCCAGCAGCTTACGGGGAGGGAGCCAAGAGACCCAGTACTTC. Its protein is CASSLRGGSQETQYF.

The CDR3: CASGTGQGAGGYTF. As DNA, the CDR3 is TGTGCTAGTGGTACCGGACAGGGGGCTGGTGGCTACACCTTC. This sequence joins TRBV12-5 and TRBJ1-2; 11 positions match TRBD1. V was pared by 5 bases and J by 7 bases, with 6 bases of the junction left unmatched. This CDR3 has 14 amino acids. Germline CDR1 is LGHNT and CDR2 is FRNRAP.

V gene TRBV15 combines with J gene TRBJ1-2, with D possibly being TRBD1 (6 bases). The CDR3 runs to 15 residues. CDR1 is LNHNV, CDR2 YYDKDF, per germline (reference sequence). V dropped 0 bases and J dropped 7 bases, with 15 bases sitting between them. CDR3 DNA: TGTGCCACCAGCAGAGATAACAGGGAGCTGCTTGGCTACACCTTC. Amino acid sequence: CATSRDNRELLGYTF.

This clone was observed once. The V gene is TRBV29-1, the J gene TRBJ1-1; 7 bases fit TRBD1. The CDR3 sequence is 13 residues long. Germline loops: CDR1 SQVTM, CDR2 ANQGSEA. Trimming at V came to 7 bases and at J to 1 base, leaving 6 bases not matched to a gene. The CDR3 coding sequence is TGCAGCGCCTGGGCAGGGGGGAACACTGAAGCTTTCTTT. This codes for CSAWAGGNTEAFF.

The rearrangement uses TRBV4-1 and TRBJ2-7; no firm D call. The CDR3 extends over 13 amino acids. Germline lookup yields CDR1 MGHRA and CDR2 YSYEKL. Trimming removed 0 bases from V and 7 bases from J, with 10 bases in between. The CDR3 DNA follows: TGCGCCAGCAGCCAAGATTATGTACGGGAGCAGTACTTC. Protein product: CASSQDYVREQYF.

This rearrangement joins TRBV5-1 to TRBJ2-3; TRBD1 is a possible D gene (6 bases). V lost 4 bases, J lost 6 bases, and 24 bases lay in between. Germline CDR1 SGHRS, CDR2 YFSETQ. CDR3 length equals 17 residues. The chain's CDR3 is CASSLIITGQAADTQYF. In DNA form, the CDR3 reads TGCGCCAGCAGCCTGATAATAACAGGGCAGGCTGCGGATACGCAGTATTTT.

The rearrangement links TRBV27 to TRBJ1-1; D may be TRBD1 (6 bases). The V end lost 2 bases, the J end lost 3 bases, and 16 bases lay between the germline ends. The CDR3 consists of 16 residues. Per the germline V gene, CDR1 is MNHEY and CDR2 is SMNVEV (reference sequence). CDR3 loop: CASSLAHRERHTEAFF. The CDR3, as DNA: TGTGCCAGCAGTTTAGCCCACAGGGAGAGACACACTGAAGCTTTCTTT.

The CDR3 reads CASRDQGAVTEAFF. In DNA, the CDR3 is TGTGCCAGCAGAGACCAGGGGGCAGTGACTGAAGCTTTCTTT. The rearrangement uses TRBV25-1 and TRBJ1-1; 8 bases fit TRBD1. This CDR3 is 14 amino acids long. J lost 5 bases, V lost 6 bases, and 8 bases had no gene match. Germline CDR1 MGHDK, CDR2 SYGVNS.

This clone was counted once. The chain uses TRBV7-2 and TRBJ1-1, with TRBD1 as a possible D gene (5 bases). This CDR3 comprises 18 residues. Germline-derived CDR1 and CDR2 are SGHTA and FQGNSA. Trimming took 4 bases from V and 2 from J, leaving 23 bases between them. The CDR3 DNA is TGTGCCAGCAGCTCTCCACACCTCCTGAGGGGACTAAACACTGAAGCTTTCTTT. Residues: CASSSPHLLRGLNTEAFF.

The gene calls are TRBV14 and TRBJ2-1; the D is unclear. This CDR3 is 13 amino acids long. CDR1 is SGHDN, CDR2 FVKESK, per germline. Trimming took off 4 bases at V and 5 bases at J, with 9 bases between the two ends. The CDR3 DNA sequence: TGTGCCAGCAGCCCAACGCGGAACAATGAGCAGTTCTTC. Residues: CASSPTRNNEQFF.

This clone was observed a single time. This rearrangement joins TRBV7-2 to TRBJ2-7; D perhaps matches TRBD1 (5 bases). The CDR3 is 15 residues long. Looked up from germline, CDR1 is SGHTA and CDR2 is FQGNSA. V was cut by 1 base and J by 5 bases, with 15 bases left in between. This chain's CDR3 is CASSLDFVSRDEQYF. DNA of the CDR3: TGTGCCAGCAGCTTAGATTTTGTTTCCAGGGACGAGCAGTACTTC.

This chain joins TRBV2 and TRBJ2-5; D is possibly TRBD1 (6 bases). Between the trimmed V and J ends, which lost 6 bases and 3 bases, there was a span of 20 bases. Per germline, CDR1 SNHLY and CDR2 FYNNEI. The length of the CDR3 is 16 residues. In DNA form, the CDR3 reads TGTGCCAGCAGCGAGGGAGTGGGACACGGAGAAGAGACCCAGTACTTC. It translates to CASSEGVGHGEETQYF.

The rearrangement joins TRBV9 to TRBJ1-5; possibly TRBD1 for D (6 bases). This CDR3 spans 14 amino acids. Germline CDR1 and CDR2: SGDLS and YYNGEE. V dropped 5 bases and J dropped 2 bases, with 11 bases sitting between them. The CDR3 DNA reads as TGTGCCAGCAGTCTACAGGGCGGCAATCAGCCCCAGCATTTT. Translated: CASSLQGGNQPQHF.

The chain joins TRBV4-1 to TRBJ1-2; perhaps TRBD1 as D (5 bases). Per the germline V gene, CDR1 is MGHRA and CDR2 is YSYEKL. The ends were cut back, 3 bases at V and 8 bases at J, with 10 bases in the middle. The CDR3 covers 12 residues. The CDR3 DNA is TGCGCCAGCAGCCACTCCAGGGAAGGCTACACCTTC. Translated: CASSHSREGYTF.

This chain uses TRBV13 with TRBJ2-7, with TRBD2 matching 10 bases. Germline CDR1 and CDR2: PRHDT and FYEKMQ (reference sequence). CDR3 length equals 15 residues. Trimming at V came to 4 bases and at J to 6 bases, leaving 9 bases not matched to a gene. As DNA, the CDR3 is TGTGCCAGCAGCTCGCTAGCGGGAGTTAAGGGCGAGCAGTACTTC. The encoded protein is CASSSLAGVKGEQYF. The full variable domain, rest sourced from reference TRBV13 and TRBJ2-7, is AAGVIQSPRHLIKEKRETATLKCYPIPRHDTVYWYQQGPGQDPQFLISFYEKMQSDKGSIPDRFSAQQFSDYHSELNMSSLELGDSALYFCASSSLAGVKGEQYFGPGTRLTVT.

V gene TRBV27 combines with J gene TRBJ2-7, with TRBD1 matching over 7 bases. V was pared by 6 bases and J by 3 bases, with 2 bases of the junction left unmatched. The CDR3 length is 12 residues. Germline V gene data show CDR1 as MNHEY and CDR2 as SMNVEV (reference sequence). For the CDR3, the DNA is TGTGCCAGCAGCCGACAGGGCTACGAGCAGTACTTC. It translates to CASSRQGYEQYF.

This chain connects TRBV14 to TRBJ2-7; D unresolved. Germline V gene sequence: CDR1 SGHDN, CDR2 FVKESK. There are 12 residues in the CDR3. Trimming stripped 3 bases from V and 2 bases from J, with 5 bases between. CDR3 residues: CASSHPPYEQYF. CDR3 in DNA: TGTGCCAGCAGCCATCCTCCCTACGAGCAGTACTTC.

This clone was detected once. The chain joins TRBV6-5 to TRBJ2-7, with TRBD1 identical over 8 bases. Germline CDR1 reads MNHEY; CDR2 reads SVGAGI. The CDR3 covers 16 residues. J was trimmed by 6 bases and V by 2 bases; bases with no gene match: 12. The CDR3, as DNA: TGTGCCAGCAGTTACAGCACGGGACAGGTTGGTGGCGAGCAGTACTTC. Protein: CASSYSTGQVGGEQYF.

This rearrangement joins TRBV4-2 to TRBJ2-7; no clear D gene. Per germline, CDR1 LGHNA and CDR2 YNFKEQ. CDR3 length: 15 amino acids. Trimming cost V 0 bases and J 3 bases, with 12 bases left between them. For the CDR3, the DNA is TGTGCCAGCAGCCAAGATCTTGGCAGTTACTACGAGCAGTACTTC. It specifies CASSQDLGSYYEQYF.

The chain is built from TRBV2 and TRBJ2-7, with D uncertain. The CDR3 totals 13 residues. CDR1 SNHLY and CDR2 FYNNEI come from the germline V gene. The germline V and J ends were trimmed by 5 bases and 3 bases, with 11 bases remaining between them. CDR3 loop: CASSPPFVYEQYF. The CDR3 DNA reads TGTGCCAGCAGTCCCCCGTTCGTCTACGAGCAGTACTTC.

The chain recombines TRBV28 with TRBJ2-3; D possibly corresponds to TRBD2 (5 bases). CDR1 is MDHEN and CDR2 is SYDVKM in the germline V gene. Trimming took off 7 bases at V and 0 bases at J, with 14 bases between the two ends. The CDR3 is 15 amino acids. CDR3 loop: CASTSSWASTDTQYF. In nucleotides, the CDR3 is TGTGCCAGCACCTCTAGCTGGGCTAGCACAGATACGCAGTATTTT.

The gene calls are TRBV5-1 and TRBJ1-2; D is possibly TRBD1 (6 bases). CDR1 is SGHRS and CDR2 is YFSETQ in the germline V gene. The CDR3 is 12 amino acids. Trimming left V 9 bases short and J 8 bases short, with 17 bases between. CDR3 sequence: CANKQGVRGYTF. The CDR3 coding sequence is TGCGCCAACAAACAGGGAGTACGAGGCTACACCTTC.